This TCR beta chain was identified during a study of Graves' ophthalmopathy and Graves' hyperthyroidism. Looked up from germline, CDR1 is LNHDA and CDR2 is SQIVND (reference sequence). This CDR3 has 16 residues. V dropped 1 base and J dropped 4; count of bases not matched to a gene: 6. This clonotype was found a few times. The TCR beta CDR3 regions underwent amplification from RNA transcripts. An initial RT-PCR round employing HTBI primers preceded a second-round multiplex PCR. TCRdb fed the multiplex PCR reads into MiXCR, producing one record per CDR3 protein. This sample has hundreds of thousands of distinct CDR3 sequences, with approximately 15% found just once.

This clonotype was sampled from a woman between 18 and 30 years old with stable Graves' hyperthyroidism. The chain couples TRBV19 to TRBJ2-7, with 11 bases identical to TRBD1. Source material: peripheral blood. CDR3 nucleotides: TGTGCCAGTAGTATAGTCCCAGGACAGGGGGCTTACGAGCAGTACTTC. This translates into CASSIVPGQGAYEQYF.